The 23 T cell receptor beta chains presented below share a single source sample, sequenced in a study of blood T cell repertoires in COVID-19. Here immunoSEQ multiplex PCR was the method, and the copy in TCRdb shows in-frame clones only, minus some. The sample has about 380,000 clones; 70% to 90% are singletons. The material sequenced was PBMCs or T cells enriched from blood (not recorded which). The receptor set was obtained from a woman younger than 30 who had recovered from COVID-19.

This chain joins TRBV18 and TRBJ1-5; 7 bases are a match to TRBD1. Germline CDR1 reads KGHSH; CDR2 reads LQKENI. CDR3 length: 16 amino acids. After removal of 3 bases from V and 3 bases from J, the junction contained 8 bases not matched to a gene. CDR3 sequence: CASSPYRDSLNQPQHF. CDR3 sequence (DNA): TGTGCCAGCTCACCTTACCGGGACAGCCTCAATCAGCCCCAGCATTTT.

The chain carries TRBV2 and TRBJ2-2; 7 bases match TRBD2. The J segment lost 1 base and the V segment lost 6 bases, leaving 11 bases of the junction unmatched. This CDR3 contains 17 residues. Germline V lookup: CDR1 SNHLY, CDR2 FYNNEI. The CDR3 here is CASRPYGTGGNTGELFF. In nucleotides, the CDR3 is TGTGCCAGCAGGCCCTATGGGACGGGAGGGAACACCGGGGAGCTGTTTTTT.

A single count supports this clone. The chain combines TRBV28 with TRBJ2-6; tentative D call: TRBD1 (6 bases). This CDR3 comprises 15 residues. V lost 4 bases and J 4 bases, leaving 11 bases between the germline ends. CDR1 MDHEN and CDR2 SYDVKM come from the germline V gene. CDR3 nucleotides: TGTGCCAGCAGTTCCCTGGGGGCCGGGGCCAACGTCCTGACTTTC. Translation: CASSSLGAGANVLTF.

The chain is built from TRBV6-2 or TRBV6-3 and TRBJ2-5; the D is unclear. V gave up 6 bases and J gave up 2 bases, with 7 bases separating them. Germline CDR1 reads MNHEY; CDR2 reads SVGEGT. The CDR3 has 12 residues. In nucleotides, the CDR3 is TGTGCCAGCAGCCGCCTACAAGAGACCCAGTACTTC. Amino acids: CASSRLQETQYF.

This rearrangement joins TRBV18 to TRBJ1-1; no clear D. Germline assignment: CDR1 KGHSH and CDR2 LQKENI. The CDR3 loop spans 12 amino acids. Trimming took 2 bases from V and 8 from J, leaving 9 bases between them. The DNA of the CDR3 is TGTGCCAGCTCACCAGAGGGCGGAGAAGCTTTCTTT. This sequence encodes CASSPEGGEAFF. The full variable domain, its missing parts supplied by reference TRBV18 and TRBJ1-1, is NAGVMQNPRHLVRRRGQEARLRCSPMKGHSHVYWYRQLPEEGLKFMVYLQKENIIDESGMPKERFSAEFPKEGPSILRIQQVVRGDSAAYFCASSPEGGEAFFGQGTRLTVV.

V is TRBV24-1 and J is TRBJ1-5; 8 positions agree with TRBD1. V lost 4 bases to trimming and J lost 0 bases; unmatched junction nucleotides: 4. The V gene's germline CDR1 is KGHDR and CDR2 SFDVKD. The CDR3 runs 16 residues. CDR3 sequence (DNA): TGTGCCACCAGTGACCGGACAGGGTATAGCAATCAGCCCCAGCATTTT. This codes for CATSDRTGYSNQPQHF.

The chain has TRBV9 and TRBJ2-7, with TRBD2 matching over 11 bases. CDR1 is SGDLS, CDR2 YYNGEE, per germline. This CDR3 spans 15 amino acids. V lost 3 bases, J lost 0 bases, and 2 bases stayed unmatched. CDR3 in amino acids: CASSASGGSSYEQYF. The CDR3, as DNA: TGTGCCAGCAGCGCTAGCGGGGGGAGCTCCTACGAGCAGTACTTC.

CDR3 protein: CSVSRGKQETQYF. For the CDR3, the DNA is TGCAGCGTCTCGAGGGGGAAACAAGAGACCCAGTACTTC. This rearrangement joins TRBV29-1 to TRBJ2-5, with D tentatively TRBD1 (6 bases). Between the trimmed V and J ends, which lost 6 bases and 2 bases, there was a span of 13 bases. CDR3 length: 13 amino acids. Germline-derived CDR1 and CDR2 are SQVTM and ANQGSEA.

The chain links TRBV4-1 to TRBJ2-3; D not certain. The CDR3 extends over 16 amino acids. Germline V gene sequence: CDR1 MGHRA, CDR2 YSYEKL. Trimming shortened V by 4 bases and J by 0 bases, and 14 bases separated the two germline ends. The CDR3 sequence is CASSPVYQVSTDTQYF. CDR3 in DNA: TGCGCCAGCAGCCCCGTTTATCAGGTTAGCACAGATACGCAGTATTTT.

The chain links TRBV27 to TRBJ1-5, with TRBD1 identical over 9 bases. Per the germline V gene, CDR1 is MNHEY and CDR2 is SMNVEV (reference sequence). This CDR3 comprises 14 residues. Losses at the gene ends were 6 bases for V and 4 bases for J; bases not matched to a gene: 4. CDR3 DNA sequence: TGTGCCAGCAGGGGTGGGACAGGGAATCAGCCCCAGCATTTT. It yields the protein CASRGGTGNQPQHF.

This chain joins TRBV6-5 and TRBJ1-3; weak D call: TRBD1 (6 bases). Trimming left V 6 bases short and J 2 bases short, with 14 bases between. Germline V gene lookup returns CDR1 MNHEY and CDR2 SVGAGI. This CDR3 has 15 amino acids. CDR3 loop: CASSRHGQTGNTIYF. The CDR3 nucleotides read TGTGCCAGCAGCCGTCACGGACAGACTGGAAACACCATATATTTT.

The genes are TRBV4-1 and TRBJ1-4, with unresolved D. V lost 5 bases and J lost 7, with 14 bases in between. The CDR3 sequence is 14 residues long. Germline V gene sequence: CDR1 MGHRA, CDR2 YSYEKL. CDR3 coding DNA: TGCGCCAGCAGCACCAGCGGGTTATTTGAAAAACTGTTTTTT. Protein product: CASSTSGLFEKLFF.

V is TRBV28 and J is TRBJ2-1; maybe TRBD1 (6 bases). The CDR3 has 14 residues. Trimming pared 2 bases from V and 9 bases from J, leaving 14 bases between. CDR1 is MDHEN and CDR2 is SYDVKM in the germline V gene. As DNA, the CDR3 is TGTGCCAGCAGTTTAGGCCCCTTAGGGGGTGAGCAGTTCTTC. Encoded protein: CASSLGPLGGEQFF.

The J gene is TRBJ1-2, the V gene TRBV7-2, with D possibly TRBD1 on 6 matching bases. The CDR3 consists of 16 residues. The germline V and J ends were trimmed by 5 bases and 2 bases, with 18 bases remaining between them. Germline lookup yields CDR1 SGHTA and CDR2 FQGNSA. CDR3 DNA sequence: TGTGCCAGCAGCCCCCCCCCAGGGGCCGGCAACTATGGCTACACCTTC. Its translation is CASSPPPGAGNYGYTF.

The genes are TRBV27 and TRBJ1-1; no definite D call. Trimming pared 7 bases from V and 5 bases from J, leaving 20 bases between. Germline V gene sequence: CDR1 MNHEY, CDR2 SMNVEV (reference sequence). The CDR3 sequence is 15 residues long. CDR3 region: CASKNPRGFETEAFF. CDR3 DNA: TGTGCCAGCAAAAATCCACGGGGATTCGAAACTGAAGCTTTCTTT.

The rearrangement links TRBV12-3 or TRBV12-4 to TRBJ1-2; possible D gene TRBD1, 5 bases. Trimming cost V 6 bases and J 8 bases, with 10 bases left between them. The CDR3 has 11 residues. CDR3 residues: CASRRGGGYTF. The CDR3, as DNA: TGTGCCAGCAGAAGGGGTGGAGGCTACACCTTC.

Remarks on this clone: Within the sample, other DNA sequences also encode this same CDR3. CDR3 loop: CASSPGGYGYTF. Here the CDR3 DNA reads TGTGCCAGCAGCCCAGGTGGCTATGGCTACACCTTC. The chain combines TRBV28 with TRBJ1-2; D is unclear. V lost 6 bases, J lost 4 bases, and 9 bases lay in between. Germline V gene sequence: CDR1 MDHEN, CDR2 SYDVKM. The CDR3 has 12 residues.

This clone turned up a few times. The chain links TRBV3-1 (or the pseudogene TRBV3-2) to TRBJ1-1, with D perhaps TRBD1 (6 bases). This CDR3 has 14 residues. The germline V and J ends were trimmed by 3 bases and 4 bases, with 12 bases remaining between them. Germline lookup yields CDR1 LGHDT and CDR2 YNNKEL (reference sequence). As DNA, the CDR3 is TGTGCCAGCAGCCAGCTTGGACAGTCCACTGAAGCTTTCTTT. Protein: CASSQLGQSTEAFF.

The chain employs TRBV6-5 and TRBJ2-2; the match to TRBD2 covers 8 bases. The CDR3 runs 15 residues. The germline V gene encodes CDR1 MNHEY and CDR2 SVGAGI. With 2 bases clipped from V and 4 bases from J, the junction kept 3 bases outside the gene matches. CDR3 in DNA: TGTGCCAGCAGTTACAGACGGGGGGGCACCGGGGAGCTGTTTTTT. This gives the protein CASSYRRGGTGELFF.

V and J are TRBV28 and TRBJ2-1; TRBD2 aligns across 9 bases. From germline, CDR1 is MDHEN and CDR2 SYDVKM. V shed 3 bases and J 4 bases; nucleotides not matched to a gene: 7. The CDR3 totals 16 residues. Here the CDR3 DNA reads TGTGCCAGCAGTTTCTTAGCGGGGGAGCCATACAATGAGCAGTTCTTC. It translates to CASSFLAGEPYNEQFF.

The rearrangement uses TRBV3-1 (or the pseudogene TRBV3-2) and TRBJ2-1; TRBD2 agrees at 9 bases. Germline trimming cut 7 bases from V and 9 bases from J; bases unmatched to any gene: 19. Germline V CDR1 and CDR2: LGHDT, YNNKEL (reference sequence). The CDR3 loop spans 17 amino acids. The CDR3 bases are TGTGCCAGCACCCCGGGTAGCGGGGGTCACCAAACTGGTGAGCAGTTCTTC. Protein sequence: CASTPGSGGHQTGEQFF.

The rearrangement uses TRBV30 and TRBJ2-1, with D possibly TRBD2 on 7 matching bases. The length of the CDR3 is 14 residues. The germline V and J ends were trimmed by 4 bases and 8 bases, with 18 bases remaining between them. Germline V CDR1 and CDR2: GTSNPN, SVGIG (reference sequence). The CDR3 loop reads CAWNHLGGRDEQFF. The CDR3 bases are TGTGCCTGGAATCACCTCGGGGGGCGCGATGAGCAGTTCTTC.

In DNA, the CDR3 is TGTGCCAGCAGCTTCAAGACAGGGGGCTCTGGAAACACCATATATTTT. Protein product: CASSFKTGGSGNTIYF. The V and J genes are TRBV5-4 and TRBJ1-3, with 9 nucleotides matching TRBD1. CDR1 is SGHNT, CDR2 YYREEE, per germline (reference sequence). V lost 2 bases and J lost 0; bases outside the gene matches: 3. The CDR3 length is 16 residues.